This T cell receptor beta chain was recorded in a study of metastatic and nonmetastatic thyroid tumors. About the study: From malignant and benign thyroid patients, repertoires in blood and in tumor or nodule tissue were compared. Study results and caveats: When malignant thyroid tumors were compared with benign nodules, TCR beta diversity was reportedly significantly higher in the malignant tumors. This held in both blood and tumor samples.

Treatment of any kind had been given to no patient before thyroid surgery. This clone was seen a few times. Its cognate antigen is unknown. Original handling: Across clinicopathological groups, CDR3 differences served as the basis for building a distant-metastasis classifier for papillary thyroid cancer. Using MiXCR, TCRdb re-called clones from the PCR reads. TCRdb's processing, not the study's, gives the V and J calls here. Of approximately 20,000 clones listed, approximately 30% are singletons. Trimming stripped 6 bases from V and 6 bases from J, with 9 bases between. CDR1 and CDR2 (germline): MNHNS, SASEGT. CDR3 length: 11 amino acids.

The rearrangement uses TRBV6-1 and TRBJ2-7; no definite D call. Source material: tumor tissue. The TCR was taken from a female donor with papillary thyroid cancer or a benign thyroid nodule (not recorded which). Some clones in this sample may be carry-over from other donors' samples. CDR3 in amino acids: CASRDGPEQYF. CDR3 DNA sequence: TGTGCCAGCAGGGATGGACCCGAGCAGTACTTC.